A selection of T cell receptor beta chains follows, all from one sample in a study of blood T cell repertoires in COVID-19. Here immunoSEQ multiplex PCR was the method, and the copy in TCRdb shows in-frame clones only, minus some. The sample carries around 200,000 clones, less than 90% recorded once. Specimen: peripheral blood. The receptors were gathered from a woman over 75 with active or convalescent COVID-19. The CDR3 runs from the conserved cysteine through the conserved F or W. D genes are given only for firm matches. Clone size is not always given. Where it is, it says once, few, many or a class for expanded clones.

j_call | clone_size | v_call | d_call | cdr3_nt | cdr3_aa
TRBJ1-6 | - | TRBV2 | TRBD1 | TGTGCCAGCAGTGAGAGGACAGGACTTACCTATAATTCACCCCTCCACTTT | CASSERTGLTYNSPLHF
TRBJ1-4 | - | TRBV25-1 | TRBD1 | TGTGCCAGCCGCGACAGGGTAGATGAAAAACTGTTTTTT | CASRDRVDEKLFF
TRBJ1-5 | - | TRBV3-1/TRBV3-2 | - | TGTGCCAGCAGCCAAGGAGAGGATCAGCCCCAGCATTTT | CASSQGEDQPQHF
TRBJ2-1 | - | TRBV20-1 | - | TGCAGTGCTAGATTGGCTAATGAGCAGTTCTTC | CSARLANEQFF
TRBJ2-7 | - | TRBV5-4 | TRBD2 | TGTGCCAGCAGCCGAAGCGGGAGGCGTAGGGAGCAGTACTTC | CASSRSGRRREQYF
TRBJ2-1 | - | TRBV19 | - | TGTGCCAGTACCTCATGGAGGGTCAATGAGCAGTTCTTC | CASTSWRVNEQFF
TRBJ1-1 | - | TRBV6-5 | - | TGTGCCAGCGGTTGGAGGTTTGGGGAAGCTTTCTTT | CASGWRFGEAFF
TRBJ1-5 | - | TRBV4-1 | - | TGCGCCAGCAGCCAAGAGTATACAGTTTATAGCAATCAGCCCCAGCATTTT | CASSQEYTVYSNQPQHF
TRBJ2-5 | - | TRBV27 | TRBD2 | TGTGCCAGCACTACCACCCGGACTAGAACTGGGACCCAGTACTTC | CASTTTRTRTGTQYF
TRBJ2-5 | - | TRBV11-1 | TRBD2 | TGTGCCAGCAGCTGGACTAGGGGAAAAGAGACCCAGTACTTC | CASSWTRGKETQYF
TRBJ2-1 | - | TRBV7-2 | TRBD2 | TGTGCCAGCAGCTTGACCGGGACTAGCGCCGGTGAGCAGTTCTTC | CASSLTGTSAGEQFF
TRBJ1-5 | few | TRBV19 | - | TGTGCCAGTACCTCGCAGCCAGGGATCAATCAGCCCCAGCATTTT | CASTSQPGINQPQHF
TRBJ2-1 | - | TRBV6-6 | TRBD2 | TGTGCCAGCAGTTACCCCACTAGCGGGAGTTACAATGAGCAGTTCTTC | CASSYPTSGSYNEQFF
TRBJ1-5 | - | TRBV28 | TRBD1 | TGTGCCAGCAGGATGACAGGGGGCGGCAATCAGCCCCAGCATTTT | CASRMTGGGNQPQHF
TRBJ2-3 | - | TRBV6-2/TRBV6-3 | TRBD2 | TGTGCCAGCAGTTACCGGCCTAGCGGGAGGGCCACAGATACGCAGTATTTT | CASSYRPSGRATDTQYF
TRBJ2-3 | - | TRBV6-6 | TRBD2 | TGTGCCAGCAGTAATGGACTAGCTTCCACAGATACGCAGTATTTT | CASSNGLASTDTQYF
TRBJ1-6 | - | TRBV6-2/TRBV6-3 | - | TGTGCCAGCAGTTACCATCCGGCTACAGGCAGACCTACACCCCTCCACTTT | CASSYHPATGRPTPLHF
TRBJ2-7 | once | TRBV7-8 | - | TGTGCCAGCAGCCTAATAGGGGGATCGTCGAGGAGCGAGCAGTACTTC | CASSLIGGSSRSEQYF
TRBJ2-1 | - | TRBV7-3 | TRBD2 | TGTGCCAGCAGCTTTAGGCGGGAGGGGGCGGGCAATGAGCAGTTCTTC | CASSFRREGAGNEQFF
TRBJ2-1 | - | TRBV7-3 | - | TGTGCCAGCAGCCCCTTGACAAACAGGAATTACAATGAGCAGTTCTTC | CASSPLTNRNYNEQFF
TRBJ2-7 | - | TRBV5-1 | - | TGCGCCAGCAGCTTGGCCAACTACGAGCAGTACTTC | CASSLANYEQYF
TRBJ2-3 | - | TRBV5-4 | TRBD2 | TGTGCCAGCAGCTTGGCGGCGGGGGGGGGTACAGATACGCAGTATTTT | CASSLAAGGGTDTQYF
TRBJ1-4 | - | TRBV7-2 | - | TGTGCCAGCAGCTGGACAGAGACTAATGAAAAACTGTTTTTT | CASSWTETNEKLFF
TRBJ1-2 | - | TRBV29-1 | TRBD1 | TGCAGCGTTCGCGTCCAACAGGGGCCCTACACCTTC | CSVRVQQGPYTF
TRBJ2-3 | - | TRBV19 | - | TGTGCCATTTCGGACATCCGCACAGATACGCAGTATTTT | CAISDIRTDTQYF
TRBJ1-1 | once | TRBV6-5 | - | TGTGCCAGCAGTCGACCTACCACAGGGATAGGTGAAGCTTTCTTT | CASSRPTTGIGEAFF